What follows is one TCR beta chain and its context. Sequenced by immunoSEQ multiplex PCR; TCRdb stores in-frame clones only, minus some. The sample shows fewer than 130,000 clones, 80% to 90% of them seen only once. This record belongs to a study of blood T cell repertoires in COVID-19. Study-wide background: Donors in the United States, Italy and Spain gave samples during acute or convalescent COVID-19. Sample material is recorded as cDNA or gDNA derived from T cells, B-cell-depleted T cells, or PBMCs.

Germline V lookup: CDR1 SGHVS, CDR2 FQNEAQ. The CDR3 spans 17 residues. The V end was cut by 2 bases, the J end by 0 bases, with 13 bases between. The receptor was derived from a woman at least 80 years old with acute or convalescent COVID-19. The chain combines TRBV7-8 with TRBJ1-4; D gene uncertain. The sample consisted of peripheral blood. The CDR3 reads CASSLLFGSATNEKLFF. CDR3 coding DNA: TGTGCCAGCAGCTTATTATTTGGGAGTGCAACTAATGAAAAACTGTTTTTT.